The 15 T cell receptor beta chains below come from one sample, sequenced in a study of OX40 agonist ivuxolimab in advanced cancers. Generated by immunoSEQ multiplex PCR, the TCRdb table keeps only in-frame clones and is missing some. This table holds approximately 23,000 clones, about 83% found once. The source material was CD4+ or CD8+ T cells sorted from blood, sampled in a trial of the OX40 agonist ivuxolimab. The receptors were sampled from an adult with an advanced solid tumor such as melanoma, head and neck, liver or kidney cancer.

This sequence joins TRBV5-6 and TRBJ2-7; maybe TRBD2 (6 bases). The V gene's germline CDR1 is SGHDT and CDR2 YYEEEE. This CDR3 has 17 amino acids. V lost 4 bases, J lost 0 bases, and 20 bases lay in between. In DNA form, the CDR3 reads TGTGCCAGCAGCCCCATCCCCGGGACTCGGATCTCCTACGAGCAGTACTTC. Protein sequence: CASSPIPGTRISYEQYF. Full variable domain (outside the CDR3, taken from reference TRBV5-6 and TRBJ2-7): DAGVTQSPTHLIKTRGQQVTLRCSPKSGHDTVSWYQQALGQGPQFIFQYYEEEERQRGNFPDRFSGHQFPNYSSELNVNALLLGDSALYLCASSPIPGTRISYEQYFGPGTRLTVT.

This clone was detected only once. The chain carries TRBV4-3 and TRBJ1-2; possible D gene TRBD1, 5 bases. The CDR3 runs to 15 residues. V lost 1 base and J lost 4, with 13 bases in between. The germline V gene encodes CDR1 LGHNA and CDR2 YSLEER. In nucleotides, the CDR3 is TGCGCCAGCAGCCAAGTAAGCGGGACTCTCTATGGCTACACCTTC. Translation gives CASSQVSGTLYGYTF.

The chain couples TRBV4-2 to TRBJ2-7; a weak D match, TRBD1 (5 bases). Germline V gene data show CDR1 as LGHNA and CDR2 as YNFKEQ. Trimming stripped 0 bases from V and 4 bases from J, with 13 bases between. CDR3 size: 15 residues. Here the CDR3 DNA reads TGTGCCAGCAGCCAAGAACAGGATGGGGTTTACGAGCAGTACTTC. It yields the protein CASSQEQDGVYEQYF.

The chain is built from TRBV6-6 and TRBJ1-5, with 7 bases aligning to TRBD1. V lost 6 bases to trimming and J lost 4 bases; unmatched junction nucleotides: 12. The CDR3 extends over 16 amino acids. Germline CDR1 MNHNY, CDR2 SVGAGI (reference sequence). Here the CDR3 DNA reads TGTGCCAGCAGGGATCTAGGGGGCTTGGTGAATCAGCCCCAGCATTTT. It translates to CASRDLGGLVNQPQHF.

This chain joins TRBV5-4 and TRBJ2-2; D could derive from TRBD1 or TRBD2 (5 bases each). Trimming took off 7 bases at V and 4 bases at J, with 11 bases between the two ends. The germline V gene has CDR1 SGHNT and CDR2 YYREEE (reference sequence). CDR3 length: 13 residues. The CDR3 is CASVRDGTGELFF. CDR3 DNA: TGTGCCAGCGTACGGGACGGCACCGGGGAGCTGTTTTTT.

The CDR3 protein is CASSLGAGTEAFF. The CDR3 DNA follows: TGTGCCAGCAGCCTAGGGGCGGGGACTGAAGCTTTCTTT. The J gene is TRBJ1-1, the V gene TRBV7-9; possibly TRBD1 for D (5 bases). Trimming shortened V by 5 bases and J by 5 bases, and 12 bases separated the two germline ends. This CDR3 contains 13 residues. Germline V gives CDR1 SEHNR, CDR2 FQNEAQ (reference sequence).

Comment on this clone: Since a far larger clone is one base different, this is likely a read error. V is TRBV5-1 and J is TRBJ1-6, with a tentative D call TRBD1 (5 bases). Trimming removed 2 bases from V and 7 bases from J, with 10 bases in between. This CDR3 spans 14 amino acids. CDR1 is SGHRS and CDR2 is YFSETQ in the germline V gene. The CDR3 spells CASSLARDNSPLHF. The CDR3 nucleotides are TGCGCCAGCAGCTTAGCGCGGGACAATTCACCCCTCCACTTT.

The gene calls are TRBV7-9 and TRBJ2-2; D is tentatively TRBD1 or TRBD2 (5 bases each). This CDR3 contains 16 residues. V lost 4 bases and J lost 3, with 15 bases in between. In germline, CDR1 is SEHNR, CDR2 FQNEAQ (reference sequence). This CDR3 is CASSSPDGAYTGELFF. As DNA, the CDR3 is TGTGCCAGCAGCTCCCCAGACGGGGCTTACACCGGGGAGCTGTTTTTT.

This chain links TRBV9 with TRBJ2-1, with D perhaps matching TRBD1 (6 bases). Deletions cut 4 bases from V and 5 bases from J, with 16 bases between. This CDR3 is built from 15 residues. Germline CDR1 reads SGDLS; CDR2 reads YYNGEE. CDR3 sequence (DNA): TGTGCCAGCAGCCGAACAGGGAGTTGGGACAATGAGCAGTTCTTC. It specifies CASSRTGSWDNEQFF. The full variable domain, its missing parts supplied by reference TRBV9 and TRBJ2-1, is DSGVTQTPKHLITATGQRVTLRCSPRSGDLSVYWYQQSLDQGLQFLIQYYNGEERAKGNILERFSAQQFPDLHSELNLSSLELGDSALYFCASSRTGSWDNEQFFGPGTRLTVL.

The rearrangement joins TRBV28 to TRBJ1-2; a weak D match, TRBD1 (5 bases). Trimming took off 5 bases at V and 1 base at J, with 8 bases between the two ends. The CDR3 consists of 13 residues. From germline, CDR1 is MDHEN and CDR2 SYDVKM. The CDR3: CASSGGLNYGYTF. Here the CDR3 DNA reads TGTGCCAGCAGTGGGGGACTTAACTATGGCTACACCTTC.

The chain couples TRBV13 to TRBJ2-7; D unclear. The V end lost 2 bases, the J end lost 3 bases, and 2 bases lay between the germline ends. The length of the CDR3 is 11 residues. Germline CDR1 is PRHDT and CDR2 is FYEKMQ (reference sequence). The CDR3 loop is CASSLIYEQYF. In DNA form, the CDR3 reads TGTGCCAGCAGCTTAATCTACGAGCAGTACTTC.

The chain recombines TRBV28 with TRBJ2-7, with D perhaps matching TRBD1 or TRBD2 (5 bases each). The CDR3 is made up of 16 amino acids. Per germline, CDR1 MDHEN and CDR2 SYDVKM. V was trimmed by 4 bases and J by 3 bases, leaving 19 bases between them. The CDR3 DNA is TGTGCCAGCAGTTATAGGCCGGGGACGATGGGCTACGAGCAGTACTTC. Protein: CASSYRPGTMGYEQYF.

The chain is built from TRBV7-9 and TRBJ2-1; D not certain. CDR1 is SEHNR and CDR2 is FQNEAQ in the germline V gene (reference sequence). Trimming removed 4 bases at V and 8 bases at J, with 15 bases between. This CDR3 region has 14 residues. For the CDR3, the DNA is TGTGCCAGCAGCTCAATGAAGGGTCACCATGAGCAGTTCTTC. It encodes CASSSMKGHHEQFF.

The chain carries TRBV4-1 and TRBJ2-7, with 7 positions matching TRBD1. The CDR3 runs 14 residues. Germline V gene lookup returns CDR1 MGHRA and CDR2 YSYEKL. The junction had 5 bases not matched to a gene; V was cut back by 1 base and J by 5 bases. The CDR3, as DNA: TGCGCCAGCAGCCAAGGAGACAGGGTCGACGAGCAGTACTTC. Translating gives CASSQGDRVDEQYF.

The genes are TRBV4-2 and TRBJ2-1, with unresolved D. The CDR3 length is 13 residues. V was clipped by 5 bases and J by 5 bases, with 10 bases between them. Germline lookup yields CDR1 LGHNA and CDR2 YNFKEQ. CDR3 DNA sequence: TGTGCCAGCAGCTTGGCCGCGGACAATGAGCAGTTCTTC. Translated: CASSLAADNEQFF.